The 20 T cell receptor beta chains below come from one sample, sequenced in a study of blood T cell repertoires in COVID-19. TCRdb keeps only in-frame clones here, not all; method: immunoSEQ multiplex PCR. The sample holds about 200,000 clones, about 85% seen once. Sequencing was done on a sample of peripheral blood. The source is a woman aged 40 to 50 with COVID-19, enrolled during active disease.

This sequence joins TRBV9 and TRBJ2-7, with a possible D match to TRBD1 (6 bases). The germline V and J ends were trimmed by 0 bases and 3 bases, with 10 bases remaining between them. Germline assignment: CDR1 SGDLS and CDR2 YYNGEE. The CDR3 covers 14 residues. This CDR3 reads CASSVGQQGYEQYF. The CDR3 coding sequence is TGTGCCAGCAGCGTAGGCCAACAGGGCTACGAGCAGTACTTC.

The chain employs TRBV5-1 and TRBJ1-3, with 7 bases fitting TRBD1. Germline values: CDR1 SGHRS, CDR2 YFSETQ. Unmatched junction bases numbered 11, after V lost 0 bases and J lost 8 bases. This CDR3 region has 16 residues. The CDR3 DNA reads TGCGCCAGCAGCTTGGGGGACAGTCACTGGGTGGACACCATATATTTT. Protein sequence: CASSLGDSHWVDTIYF.

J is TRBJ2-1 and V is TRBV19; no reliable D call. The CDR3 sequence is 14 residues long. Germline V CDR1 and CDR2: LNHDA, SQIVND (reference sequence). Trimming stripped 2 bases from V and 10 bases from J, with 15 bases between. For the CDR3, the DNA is TGTGCCAGTAGTATATGGGCCGACGGTATGGAGCAGTTCTTC. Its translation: CASSIWADGMEQFF.

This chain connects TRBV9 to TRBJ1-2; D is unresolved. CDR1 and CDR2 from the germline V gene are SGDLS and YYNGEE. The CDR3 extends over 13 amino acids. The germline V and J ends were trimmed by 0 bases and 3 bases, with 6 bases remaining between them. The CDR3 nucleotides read TGTGCCAGCAGCGTAGACCAGGACTATGGCTACACCTTC. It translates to CASSVDQDYGYTF. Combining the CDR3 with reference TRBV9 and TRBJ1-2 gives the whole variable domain DSGVTQTPKHLITATGQRVTLRCSPRSGDLSVYWYQQSLDQGLQFLIQYYNGEERAKGNILERFSAQQFPDLHSELNLSSLELGDSALYFCASSVDQDYGYTFGSGTRLTVV.

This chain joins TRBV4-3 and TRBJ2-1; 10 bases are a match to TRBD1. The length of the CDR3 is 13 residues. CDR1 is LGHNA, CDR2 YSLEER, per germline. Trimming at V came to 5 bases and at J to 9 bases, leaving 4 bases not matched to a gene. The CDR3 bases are TGCGCCAGCAGCTGGGGACAGGGGAGTGAGCAGTTCTTC. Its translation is CASSWGQGSEQFF.

The CDR3: CASSPPGTSGYEQYF. DNA for the CDR3: TGTGCCAGCAGCCCGCCCGGGACTAGTGGGTACGAGCAGTACTTC. V gene TRBV9 combines with J gene TRBJ2-7; 8 bases match TRBD2. The CDR3 has 15 residues. V shed 4 bases, J shed 4 bases, and the junction held 10 bases outside the gene matches. Germline lookup yields CDR1 SGDLS and CDR2 YYNGEE.

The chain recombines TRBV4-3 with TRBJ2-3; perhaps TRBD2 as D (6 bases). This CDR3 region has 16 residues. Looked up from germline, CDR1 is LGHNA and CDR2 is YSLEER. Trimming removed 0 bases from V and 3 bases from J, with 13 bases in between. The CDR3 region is CASSQDVGGRTDTQYF. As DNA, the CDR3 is TGCGCCAGCAGCCAAGATGTCGGAGGGAGGACAGATACGCAGTATTTT.

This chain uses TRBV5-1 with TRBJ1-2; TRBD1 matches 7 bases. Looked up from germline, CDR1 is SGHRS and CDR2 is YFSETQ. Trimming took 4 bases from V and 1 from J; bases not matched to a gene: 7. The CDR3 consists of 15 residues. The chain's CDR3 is CASSPTGPLNYGYTF. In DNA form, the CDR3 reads TGCGCCAGCAGCCCGACAGGGCCACTTAACTATGGCTACACCTTC.

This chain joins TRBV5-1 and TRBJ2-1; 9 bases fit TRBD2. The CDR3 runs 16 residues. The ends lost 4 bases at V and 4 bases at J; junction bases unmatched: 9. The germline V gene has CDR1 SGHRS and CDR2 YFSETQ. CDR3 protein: CASSPGSGGPYNEQFF. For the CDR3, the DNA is TGCGCCAGCAGCCCCGGGAGCGGGGGGCCTTACAATGAGCAGTTCTTC.

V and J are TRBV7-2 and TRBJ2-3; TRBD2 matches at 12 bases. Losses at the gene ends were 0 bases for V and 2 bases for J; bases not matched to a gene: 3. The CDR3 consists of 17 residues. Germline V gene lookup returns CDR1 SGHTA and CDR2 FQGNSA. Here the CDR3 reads CASSLAPSGGATDTQYF. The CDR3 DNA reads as TGTGCCAGCAGCTTAGCCCCTAGCGGGGGGGCCACAGATACGCAGTATTTT.

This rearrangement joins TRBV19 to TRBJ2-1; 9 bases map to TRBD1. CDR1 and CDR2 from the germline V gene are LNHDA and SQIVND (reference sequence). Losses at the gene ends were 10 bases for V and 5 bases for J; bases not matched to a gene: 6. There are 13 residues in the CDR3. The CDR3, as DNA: TGTGCCATTGGGGACAGGGACGACAATGAGCAGTTCTTC. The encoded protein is CAIGDRDDNEQFF.

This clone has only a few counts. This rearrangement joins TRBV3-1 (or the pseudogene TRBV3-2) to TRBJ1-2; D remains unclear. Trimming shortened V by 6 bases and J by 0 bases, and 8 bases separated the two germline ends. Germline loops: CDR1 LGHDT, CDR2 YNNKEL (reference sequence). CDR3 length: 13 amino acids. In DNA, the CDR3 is TGTGCCAGCAGTCCTCAGTCTAACTATGGCTACACCTTC. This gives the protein CASSPQSNYGYTF.

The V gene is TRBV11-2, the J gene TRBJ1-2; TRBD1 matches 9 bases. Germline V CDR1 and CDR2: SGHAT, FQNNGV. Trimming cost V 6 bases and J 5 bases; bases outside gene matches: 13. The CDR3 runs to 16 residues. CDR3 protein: CASRRGTGNGVYGYTF. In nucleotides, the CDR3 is TGTGCCAGCAGGCGAGGGACAGGGAACGGGGTTTATGGCTACACCTTC.

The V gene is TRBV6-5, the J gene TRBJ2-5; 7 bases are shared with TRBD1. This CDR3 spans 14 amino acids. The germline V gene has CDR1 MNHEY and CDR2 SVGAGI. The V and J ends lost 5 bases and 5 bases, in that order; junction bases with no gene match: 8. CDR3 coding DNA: TGTGCCAGCAGTACCGAGACAGGGCTGGAGACCCAGTACTTC. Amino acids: CASSTETGLETQYF.

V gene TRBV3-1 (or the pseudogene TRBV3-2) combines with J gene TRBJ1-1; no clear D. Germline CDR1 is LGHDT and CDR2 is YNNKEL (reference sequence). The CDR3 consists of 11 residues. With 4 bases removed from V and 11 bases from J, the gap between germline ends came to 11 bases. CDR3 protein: CASSLAGGAFF. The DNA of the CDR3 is TGTGCCAGCAGCCTCGCGGGCGGGGCTTTCTTT.

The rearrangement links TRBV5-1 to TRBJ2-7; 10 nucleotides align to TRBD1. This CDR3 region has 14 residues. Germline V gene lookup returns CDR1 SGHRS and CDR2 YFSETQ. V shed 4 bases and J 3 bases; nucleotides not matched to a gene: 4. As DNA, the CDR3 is TGCGCCAGCAGCCGAGGACAGGGGGTCTACGAGCAGTACTTC. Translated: CASSRGQGVYEQYF.

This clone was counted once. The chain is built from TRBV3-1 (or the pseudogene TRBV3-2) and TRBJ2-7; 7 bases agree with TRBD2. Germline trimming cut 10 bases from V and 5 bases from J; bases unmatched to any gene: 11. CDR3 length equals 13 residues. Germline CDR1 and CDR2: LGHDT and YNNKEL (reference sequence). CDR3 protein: CATRSAGVHEQYF. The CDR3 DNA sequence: TGTGCCACGCGGAGCGCGGGAGTCCACGAGCAGTACTTC.

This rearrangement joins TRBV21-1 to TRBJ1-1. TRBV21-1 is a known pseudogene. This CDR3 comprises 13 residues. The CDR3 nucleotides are TGTGCCAGCCCCCCCAGGCGGGGCACTGAAGCTTTCTTT. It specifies CASPPRRGTEAFF.

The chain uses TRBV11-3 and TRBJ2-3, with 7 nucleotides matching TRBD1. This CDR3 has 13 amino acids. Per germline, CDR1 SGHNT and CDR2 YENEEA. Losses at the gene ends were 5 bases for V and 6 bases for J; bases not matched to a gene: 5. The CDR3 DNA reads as TGTGCCAGCAGCGAACAGGGGATCGATACGCAGTATTTT. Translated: CASSEQGIDTQYF.

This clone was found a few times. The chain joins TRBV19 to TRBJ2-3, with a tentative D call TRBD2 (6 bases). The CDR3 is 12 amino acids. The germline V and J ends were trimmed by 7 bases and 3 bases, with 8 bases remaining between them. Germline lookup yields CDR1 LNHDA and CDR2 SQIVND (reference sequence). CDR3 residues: CASKGRTDTQYF. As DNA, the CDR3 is TGTGCCAGTAAGGGGAGGACAGATACGCAGTATTTT. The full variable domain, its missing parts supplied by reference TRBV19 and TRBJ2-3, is DGGITQSPKYLFRKEGQNVTLSCEQNLNHDAMYWYRQDPGQGLRLIYYSQIVNDFQKGDIAEGYSVSREKKESFPLTVTSAQKNPTAFYLCASKGRTDTQYFGPGTRLTVL.